This T cell receptor beta chain was profiled in a study of cytomegalovirus exposure and HLA in healthy donors. This CDR3 has 15 residues. The V gene end was trimmed by 6 bases and the J gene end by 5 bases; junction bases not matched to a gene: 10. The germline V gene has CDR1 LNHDA and CDR2 SQIVND (reference sequence). A single count supports this clone. In the PCR, 60 Vbeta and 13 Jbeta primers were used. Profiled with immunoSEQ multiplex PCR; TCRdb holds only in-frame clones, not every one. The sample lists tens of thousands of clones; around 80% were seen once. Specimen: PBMCs. This receptor was identified in a male donor in good health and CMV-seronegative. J is TRBJ1-1 and V is TRBV19; 9 nucleotides agree with TRBD1. CDR3 amino acids: CASRRDREGQTEAFF. The CDR3 DNA follows: TGTGCCAGTAGACGGGACAGGGAAGGTCAAACTGAAGCTTTCTTT.